This T cell receptor (beta chain) is from a study of patients and donors after allogeneic stem cell transplantation. This clonotype was observed many times. Using its own MiXCR run on the RT-PCR reads, TCRdb lists one record per CDR3 protein. The table includes 87,000 or so distinct CDR3 sequences, roughly 5.1% detected once. The CDR3 spans 14 residues. V lost 3 bases to trimming and J lost 13 bases, with 19 bases between them. Sample: blood, either unsorted or a sorted T cell fraction (not recorded which). The sequence derives from a human donor who was either an allogeneic HSCT recipient or a stem cell or donor lymphocyte infusion donor (not recorded which). It is not recorded whose cells these are; they may come from a transplant donor. The J gene is TRBJ2-4, the V gene TRBV12-3 or TRBV12-4; tentatively, D is TRBD1 or TRBD2 (7 bases each). The CDR3 nucleotides are TGTGCCAGCAGTTTTGGGGGGGGAAGACAGGGACAGTACTTC. Protein: CASSFGGGRQGQYF.